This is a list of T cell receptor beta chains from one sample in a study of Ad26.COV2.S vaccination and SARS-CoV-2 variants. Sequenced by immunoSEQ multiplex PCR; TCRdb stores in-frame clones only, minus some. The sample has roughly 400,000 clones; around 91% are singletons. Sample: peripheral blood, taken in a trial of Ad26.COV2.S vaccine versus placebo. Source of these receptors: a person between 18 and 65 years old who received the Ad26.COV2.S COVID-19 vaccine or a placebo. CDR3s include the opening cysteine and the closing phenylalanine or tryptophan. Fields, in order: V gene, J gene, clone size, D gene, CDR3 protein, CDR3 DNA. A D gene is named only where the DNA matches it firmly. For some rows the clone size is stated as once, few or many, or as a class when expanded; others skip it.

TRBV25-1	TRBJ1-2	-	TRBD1	CARWTGMGGYTF	TGTGCCAGGTGGACAGGCATGGGCGGCTACACCTTC
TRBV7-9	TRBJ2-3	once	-	CASSLVPWGAQGQDTQYF	TGTGCCAGCAGCTTAGTGCCTTGGGGGGCACAGGGCCAAGATACGCAGTATTTT
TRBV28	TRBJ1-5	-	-	CASSLLTGRGNQPQHF	TGTGCCAGCAGTTTATTAACGGGCAGGGGCAATCAGCCCCAGCATTTT
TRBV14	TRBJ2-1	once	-	CASSPGTGWGVYNEQFF	TGTGCCAGCAGCCCCGGAACGGGGTGGGGGGTCTACAATGAGCAGTTCTTC
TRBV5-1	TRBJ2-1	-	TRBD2	CASSWGTSGRGEQFF	TGCGCCAGCAGCTGGGGGACTAGCGGGAGGGGTGAGCAGTTCTTC
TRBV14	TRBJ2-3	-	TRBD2	CASRKRGDTDTQYF	TGTGCCAGCAGAAAGCGGGGTGACACAGATACGCAGTATTTT
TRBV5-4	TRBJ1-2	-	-	CASSSGVSNYGYTF	TGTGCCAGCAGCTCGGGGGTGTCTAACTATGGCTACACCTTC
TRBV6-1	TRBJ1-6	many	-	CASSEAGGDNSPLHF	TGTGCCAGCAGTGAGGCTGGAGGGGATAATTCACCCCTCCACTTT
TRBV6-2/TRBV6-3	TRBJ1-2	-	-	CASSGQTNYGYTF	TGTGCCAGCAGTGGGCAGACTAACTATGGCTACACCTTC
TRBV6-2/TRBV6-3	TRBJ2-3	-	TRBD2	CASSYSRTSGRADTQYF	TGTGCCAGCAGTTACTCGAGAACTAGCGGGAGGGCAGATACGCAGTATTTT
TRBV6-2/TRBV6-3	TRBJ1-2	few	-	CASSRDTTNYGYTF	TGTGCCAGCAGTCGGGACACGACTAACTATGGCTACACCTTC
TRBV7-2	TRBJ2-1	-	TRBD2	CASSPAAGAGNEQFF	TGTGCCAGCAGCCCAGCAGCGGGAGCTGGGAATGAGCAGTTCTTC
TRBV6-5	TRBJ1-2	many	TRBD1	CASRGQGANYGYTF	TGTGCCAGCAGGGGACAGGGGGCTAACTATGGCTACACCTTC
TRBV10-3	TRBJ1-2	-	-	CAITTVLGYGYTF	TGTGCCATCACGACAGTTCTTGGCTATGGCTACACCTTC
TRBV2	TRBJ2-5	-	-	CASSEGPAIETQYF	TGTGCCAGCAGTGAAGGACCGGCGATTGAGACCCAGTACTTC
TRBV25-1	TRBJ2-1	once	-	CASSEYGRYNEQFF	TGTGCCAGCAGTGAATATGGCCGTTACAATGAGCAGTTCTTC
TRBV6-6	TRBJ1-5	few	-	CASSYSITDLQPQHF	TGTGCCAGCAGTTACTCGATCACAGATCTTCAGCCCCAGCATTTT
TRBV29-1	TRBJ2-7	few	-	CSVEIAGTTSYEQYF	TGCAGCGTTGAGATCGCGGGGACCACTTCCTACGAGCAGTACTTC
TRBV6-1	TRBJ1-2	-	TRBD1	CASSEATGVGYTF	TGTGCCAGCAGTGAGGCGACAGGGGTTGGCTACACCTTC
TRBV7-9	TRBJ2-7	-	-	CASSTLGRRDSYEQYF	TGTGCCAGCAGTACACTAGGCAGAAGAGACTCCTACGAGCAGTACTTC
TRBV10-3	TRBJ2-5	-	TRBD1	CATTTGNGTQYF	TGTGCCACCACGACAGGGAATGGGACCCAGTACTTC
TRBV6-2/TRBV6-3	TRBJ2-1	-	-	CASSTSTWVQSSYNEQFF	TGTGCCAGCAGTACCTCTACGTGGGTTCAGAGCTCCTACAATGAGCAGTTCTTC
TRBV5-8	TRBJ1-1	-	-	CASSPWRNTEAFF	TGTGCCAGCAGCCCCTGGAGGAACACTGAAGCTTTCTTT
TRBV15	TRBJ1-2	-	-	CATSRDVGSSTF	TGTGCCACCAGCAGAGATGTGGGGAGCTCCACCTTC
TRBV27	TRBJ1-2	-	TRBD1	CASRDRSYGYTF	TGTGCCAGCAGGGACAGGAGCTATGGCTACACCTTC
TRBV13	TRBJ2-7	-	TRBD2	CASSPLGEGSYEQYF	TGTGCCAGCAGCCCCTTGGGGGAGGGAAGCTACGAGCAGTACTTC
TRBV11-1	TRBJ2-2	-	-	CASSPRGTNTGELFF	TGTGCCAGCAGCCCGCGGGGAACGAACACCGGGGAGCTGTTTTTT
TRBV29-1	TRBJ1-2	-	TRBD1	CSVEDRRQGARGGYTF	TGCAGCGTTGAAGATAGGAGACAGGGGGCCCGAGGCGGCTACACCTTC
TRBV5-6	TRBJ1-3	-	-	CASSWEFSGNTIYF	TGTGCCAGCAGCTGGGAGTTCTCTGGAAACACCATATATTTT
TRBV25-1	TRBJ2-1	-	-	CASSELSLNEQFF	TGTGCCAGCAGTGAATTGAGTCTGAATGAGCAGTTCTTC
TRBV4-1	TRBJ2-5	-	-	CASSQDQAVGTETQYF	TGCGCCAGCAGCCAAGATCAGGCGGTTGGGACGGAGACCCAGTACTTC
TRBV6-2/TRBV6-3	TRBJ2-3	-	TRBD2	CASSYAGVDTQYF	TGTGCCAGCAGTTACGCGGGGGTAGATACGCAGTATTTT
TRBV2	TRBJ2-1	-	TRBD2	CASRPGGSYNEQFF	TGTGCCAGCCGCCCGGGAGGGTCCTACAATGAGCAGTTCTTC
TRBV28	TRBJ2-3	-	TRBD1	CASSSTGGGDTQYF	TGTGCCAGCAGTTCGACAGGGGGAGGAGATACGCAGTATTTT
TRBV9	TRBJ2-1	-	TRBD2	CASSPRTSEKTLEQFF	TGTGCCAGCAGCCCACGGACTAGCGAGAAAACCTTGGAGCAGTTCTTC
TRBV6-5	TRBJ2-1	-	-	CASSYQGLADEQFF	TGTGCCAGCAGTTACCAGGGTTTAGCGGATGAGCAGTTCTTC
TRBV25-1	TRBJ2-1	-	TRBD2	CASRPGGTYNEQFF	TGTGCCAGCAGGCCGGGAGGCACCTACAATGAGCAGTTCTTC
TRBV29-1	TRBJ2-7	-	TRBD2	CSVWGTSGSPYEQYF	TGCAGCGTTTGGGGGACTAGCGGGAGTCCCTACGAGCAGTACTTC
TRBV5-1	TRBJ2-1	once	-	CASSFGEDEQFF	TGCGCCAGCAGCTTTGGTGAGGATGAGCAGTTCTTC
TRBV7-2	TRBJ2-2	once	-	CASTLWRNTGELFF	TGTGCCAGCACCCTATGGCGGAACACCGGGGAGCTGTTTTTT
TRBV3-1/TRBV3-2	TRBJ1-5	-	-	CASSVDGGPNQPQHF	TGTGCCAGCAGCGTGGATGGGGGGCCCAATCAGCCCCAGCATTTT
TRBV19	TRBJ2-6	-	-	CASTERGANVLTF	TGTGCCAGTACAGAACGGGGGGCCAACGTCCTGACTTTC